These T cell receptor beta chains were read from a single sample in a study of T-cell memory formation after mild COVID-19. MiXCR was run by TCRdb on the 5' RACE reads, yielding one entry per CDR3 protein. The sample yields 80,000 to 95,000 distinct CDR3 sequences, roughly 25% seen once. The sequenced material came from PBMCs or a T cell subset sorted from them (not recorded which). These receptors came from a man aged 18 to 29 who had mild COVID-19 (a few samples of this study predate the infection). Cell type and time point are not known. Each CDR3 is given without its conserved first and last residue.

>16|TRBV11-2|TRBJ2-1
ASIFSHDRTPTTDEQF
>12|TRBV11-2|TRBJ2-7
ASSLGGPTYEQY
>11|TRBV19|TRBJ1-2
ASSIPGEDGYT
>12|TRBV7-2|TRBJ2-3
ASSWPGVSDTQY
>13|TRBV20-1|TRBJ1-1
SARVGGGRGTEAF
>15|TRBV27|TRBJ2-1
ASSLLGGLGDYNEQF
>13|TRBV11-2|TRBJ2-3
ASSLEVAGFDTQY
>14|TRBV28|TRBJ2-3
ASSDPPSGGTDTQY
>12|TRBV13|TRBJ2-5
ASSQGRIQETQY
>14|TRBV4-1|TRBJ1-4
ASSQVGRRNNEKLF
>12|TRBV5-1|TRBJ2-1
ASSSRQGHNEQF
>13|TRBV5-5|TRBJ2-3
ASSWTGGPRDTQY
>12|TRBV9|TRBJ1-1
ASSGQGSDTEAF
>10|TRBV10-3|TRBJ1-1
AITAGGTEAF
>15|TRBV4-1|TRBJ1-2
ASSPQVWTGGRYGYT
>13|TRBV9|TRBJ2-1
ASSPTSGGTDEQF
>9|TRBV7-9|TRBJ1-1
ASGLGGEAF
>12|TRBV5-1|TRBJ2-5
ASSSREGWETQY
>13|TRBV15|TRBJ2-5
ATSNHRGRFETQY
>10|TRBV29-1|TRBJ2-7
SVDLIPYEQY
>13|TRBV5-1|TRBJ2-5
ASSLVVLAEETQY
>12|TRBV6-5|TRBJ2-1
ASSSTVPPNEQF
>12|TRBV5-1|TRBJ1-1
ASSTGTGGTEAF
>11|TRBV12-5|TRBJ1-2
ASGLGTGRGYT
>12|TRBV2|TRBJ2-1
ASSEAPSYNEQF
>11|TRBV5-1|TRBJ1-1
ASSSGPGAEAF
>11|TRBV4-2|TRBJ1-1
ASSQGEQGEAF
>12|TRBV7-6|TRBJ1-1
ASSWDAGEAEAF
>14|TRBV4-1|TRBJ2-3
ASSQSKGSSTDTQY
>12|TRBV5-1|TRBJ1-1
ASSLDRRNTEAF
>14|TRBV9|TRBJ1-4
ASSARPGTGDEKLF
>12|TRBV9|TRBJ1-5
ASSVGGNNQPQH
>11|TRBV29-1|TRBJ1-1
SVGSGGGPEAF
>12|TRBV5-4|TRBJ2-7
ASSARSSSYEQY
>14|TRBV5-1|TRBJ1-5
ASSLGPQLRNQPQH
>13|TRBV4-3|TRBJ2-4
ASSQDGGLGNIQY
>13|TRBV20-1|TRBJ1-1
SAEGPGTGNTEAF
>13|TRBV12-3/TRBV12-4|TRBJ1-1
ASSLTLIMNTEAF
>13|TRBV7-6|TRBJ2-2
ASSPNRGITGELF
>13|TRBV12-3/TRBV12-4|TRBJ1-1
ASSLQGGMNTEAF
>11|TRBV12-3/TRBV12-4|TRBJ1-1
ASSLGGFAEAF
>12|TRBV19|TRBJ2-3
ASSFGQSTDTQY
>10|TRBV9|TRBJ2-3
ASSVESHTQY
>13|TRBV7-9|TRBJ2-2
ASEETGKNTGELF